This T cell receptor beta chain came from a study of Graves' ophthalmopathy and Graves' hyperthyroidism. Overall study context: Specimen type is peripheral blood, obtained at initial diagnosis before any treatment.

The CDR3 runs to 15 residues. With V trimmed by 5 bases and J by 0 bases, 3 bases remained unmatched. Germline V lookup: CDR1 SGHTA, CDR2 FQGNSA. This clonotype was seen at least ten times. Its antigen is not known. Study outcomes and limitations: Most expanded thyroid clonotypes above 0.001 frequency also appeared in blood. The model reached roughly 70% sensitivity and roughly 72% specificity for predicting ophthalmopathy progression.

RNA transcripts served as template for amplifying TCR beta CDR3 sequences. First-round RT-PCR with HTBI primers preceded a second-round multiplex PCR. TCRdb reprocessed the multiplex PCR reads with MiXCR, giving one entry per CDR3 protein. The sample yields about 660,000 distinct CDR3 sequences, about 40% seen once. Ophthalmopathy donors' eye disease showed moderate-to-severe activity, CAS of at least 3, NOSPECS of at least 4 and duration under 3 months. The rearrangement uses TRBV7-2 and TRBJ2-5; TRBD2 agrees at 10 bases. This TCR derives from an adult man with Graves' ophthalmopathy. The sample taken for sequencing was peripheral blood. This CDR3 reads CASSTTSGHQETQYF. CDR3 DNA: TGTGCCAGCAGCACGACTAGCGGGCACCAAGAGACCCAGTACTTC.